These 30 T cell receptor beta chains came from one sample sequenced in a study of CD8+CD57+ T cells in acquired aplastic anemia. The study profiled TCR beta VDJ and CDR3 using genomic DNA as template. TCRdb fed the reads into MiXCR, producing one record per CDR3 protein. The sample holds some 410,000 distinct CDR3 sequences, 65% to 80% seen once. The sequencing sample was made of sorted CD4+, CD8+, or CD8+CD57+ T cells (not recorded which) from PBMCs. The receptor set was obtained from a human donor in good health, serving as a control.

This clonotype was detected ten times or more. The chain joins TRBV4-2 to TRBJ1-4, with D unresolved. The V end was cut by 1 base, the J end by 4 bases, with 16 bases between. CDR1 is LGHNA, CDR2 YNFKEQ, per germline. The CDR3 is 17 residues long. The CDR3 loop reads CASSQVKGRTYNEKLFF. CDR3 sequence (DNA): TGTGCCAGCAGCCAAGTTAAAGGACGGACCTATAATGAAAAACTGTTTTTT.

Notes on this clonotype: A much larger clone lies a single base off, so this may be a read error. The rearrangement uses TRBV10-3 and TRBJ2-3, with D unresolved. Germline CDR1 and CDR2: ENHRY and SYGVKD. V was pared by 6 bases and J by 2 bases, with 12 bases between. This CDR3 has 14 amino acids. In DNA, the CDR3 is TGTGCCATCAGGGCCGGTGTGAACACAGATACGCAGTATTTT. This translates into CAIRAGVNTDTQYF.

Regarding this clonotype: A junction end diverges from the germline sequence, so it may reflect a read error. The V and J genes are TRBV29-1 and TRBJ1-1, with D unclear. Germline loops: CDR1 SQVTM, CDR2 ANQGSEA. The CDR3 consists of 11 residues. CDR3 region: CSVRVRTTAVF. The CDR3 bases are TGCAGCGTGAGGGTACGGACTACAGCTGTCTTT. The full variable domain, with the rest looked up from reference TRBV29-1 and TRBJ1-1, is SAVISQKPSRDICQRGTSLTIQCQVDSQVTMMFWYRQQPGQSLTLIATANQGSEATYESGFVIDKFPISRPNLTFSTLTVSNMSPEDSSIYLCSVRVRTTAVFGQGTRLTVV.

This clonotype occurred many times. The chain is built from TRBV12-3 or TRBV12-4 and TRBJ1-3; tentative D call: TRBD1 (6 bases). V shed 5 bases and J shed 2 bases, with 16 bases lying between them. The CDR3 spans 16 residues. In DNA form, the CDR3 reads TGTGCCAGCAGTACCACGGACAGCTCGGCTGGAAACACCATATATTTT. It translates to CASSTTDSSAGNTIYF.

There are many counts of this clonotype. The chain joins TRBV2 to TRBJ1-3; the D gene is possibly TRBD1 (6 bases). This CDR3 contains 15 residues. The V gene lost 5 bases and the J gene lost 0 bases, with 11 bases spanning the gap. Per germline, CDR1 SNHLY and CDR2 FYNNEI. For the CDR3, the DNA is TGTGCCAGCAGTCTACGACAGGACTCTGGAAACACCATATATTTT. The encoded protein is CASSLRQDSGNTIYF.

In the case of this clonotype: An end of the junction differs from the germline gene, which may be a read error. The gene calls are TRBV9 and TRBJ2-5, with D maybe TRBD2 (6 bases). The CDR3 runs 14 residues. Germline V lookup: CDR1 SGDLS, CDR2 YYNGEE. DNA for the CDR3: TGTGCCAGCAGCGCAGTGGGGAGGTCAGCTACGCAAAACTTC. Protein product: CASSAVGRSATQNF.

As regards this clonotype: A junction boundary mismatches the germline segment, possibly from a read error. The V call is TRBV5-1, the J call TRBJ2-7, with 9 bases that match TRBD1. CDR3 length equals 14 residues. Germline CDR1 SGHRS, CDR2 YFSETQ. The CDR3 nucleotides are TGTGCCAGCAGCGCCGGGACAGGGTTCCACGAGCAGTACTTC. It codes for CASSAGTGFHEQYF.

The genes are TRBV5-1 and TRBJ2-7, with D perhaps TRBD2 (6 bases). The CDR3 runs to 16 residues. The V end lost 4 bases, the J end lost 3 bases, and 20 bases lay between the germline ends. In germline, CDR1 is SGHRS, CDR2 YFSETQ. This chain's CDR3 is CASSPAGPGIFYEQYF. The CDR3 DNA is TGCGCCAGCAGCCCCGCGGGACCGGGAATTTTCTACGAGCAGTACTTC.

The genes are TRBV6-1 and TRBJ1-1; 8 bases agree with TRBD1. CDR3 length: 14 residues. Unmatched junction bases numbered 11, after V lost 10 bases and J lost 4 bases. Germline V gene sequence: CDR1 MNHNS, CDR2 SASEGT. The CDR3 nucleotides read TGTGCCATCATTCATCTGGACAGGGCCACTGAAGCTTTCTTT. Its translation: CAIIHLDRATEAFF.

Turning to this clonotype: This may be a read error, as it is one base from a much larger clone. The rearrangement joins TRBV12-3 or TRBV12-4 to TRBJ1-4; D is ambiguous. V was pared by 6 bases and J by 8 bases, with 16 bases between. This CDR3 has 14 residues. The CDR3 protein is CASSPGTPKEKLFF. CDR3 coding DNA: TGTGCCAGCAGCCCGGGAACCCCGAAGGAAAAACTGTTTTTT.

Turning to this clonotype: The conserved phenylalanine or tryptophan normally closing the CDR3 is absent here, so this likely arose from a read error. The DNA is omitted, as the CDR3 cannot be located on it reliably, and the CDR3 follows TCRdb's listing. V is TRBV7-2 and J is TRBJ2-1; the D call in the table, TRBD1, was not verified against the DNA. Germline lookup yields CDR1 SGHTA and CDR2 FQGNSA. The length of the CDR3 is 13 amino acids, counting both ends. This CDR3 reads CASSLNAGRHGYT.

The chain joins TRBV19 to TRBJ2-7; D ambiguous. The J call may be wrong; the DNA end is better matched by TRBJ2-1. Germline V gene sequence: CDR1 LNHDA, CDR2 SQIVND (reference sequence). The CDR3 loop spans 13 amino acids. The CDR3 here is CASSLHDAYEQFF. CDR3 DNA sequence: TGTGCCAGTAGTCTGCACGATGCATATGAGCAGTTCTTC.

This clonotype occurred many times. The chain employs TRBV2 and TRBJ2-6, with D perhaps matching TRBD2 (5 bases). With 7 bases removed from V and 2 bases from J, the gap between germline ends came to 12 bases. This CDR3 is built from 15 residues. CDR1 is SNHLY, CDR2 FYNNEI, per germline. The CDR3 spells CASMYEGTGANVLTF. CDR3 DNA sequence: TGTGCCAGCATGTATGAGGGAACTGGGGCCAACGTCCTGACTTTC.

The chain links TRBV2 to TRBJ2-2; the D gene is possibly TRBD1 (5 bases). CDR1 is SNHLY and CDR2 is FYNNEI in the germline V gene. The CDR3 covers 15 residues. V was pared by 5 bases and J by 7 bases, with 17 bases between. Here the CDR3 reads CASSPQRAGHGELFF. CDR3 in DNA: TGTGCCAGCAGTCCTCAAAGGGCAGGGCACGGGGAGCTGTTTTTT.

This clonotype was counted a single time. The junction and the germline gene differ at one end; a read error may be behind it. This rearrangement joins TRBV10-2 to TRBJ2-7, with D unresolved. In germline, CDR1 is WSHSY, CDR2 SAAADI. The CDR3 sequence is 14 residues long. The CDR3 sequence: CASNDPGGSNEQYF. The CDR3 DNA reads TGCGCCAGTAACGACCCCGGTGGCTCCAACGAGCAGTACTTC.

The J gene is TRBJ1-2, the V gene TRBV5-6, with D perhaps matching TRBD1 (5 bases). Trimming took 5 bases from V and 10 from J, leaving 18 bases between them. CDR1 and CDR2 from the germline V gene are SGHDT and YYEEEE. The CDR3 runs 13 residues. As DNA, the CDR3 is TGTGCCAGCAGGTTCGGGACGTATTCACCCTACACCTTC. It translates to CASRFGTYSPYTF.

The V gene is TRBV10-2, the J gene TRBJ2-1; TRBD2 is a possible D gene (7 bases). V lost 6 bases and J lost 0, with 15 bases in between. CDR1 is WSHSY and CDR2 is SAAADI in the germline V gene. The CDR3 totals 16 residues. The CDR3 nucleotides read TGCGCCAGCAGAAGGGGGGGGGAGATCTCCTACAATGAGCAGTTCTTC. It translates to CASRRGGEISYNEQFF.

The table lists this clonotype with a few counts. The chain carries TRBV19 and TRBJ1-5; a weak D match, TRBD1 (5 bases). V was shortened by 7 bases and J by 2 bases, with 15 bases between the two germline ends. The CDR3 contains 15 residues. CDR1 is LNHDA, CDR2 SQIVND, per germline (reference sequence). As DNA, the CDR3 is TGTGCCAGTATCCCAGGGAGATTGGGCAATCAGCCCCAGCATTTT. Residues: CASIPGRLGNQPQHF.

This clonotype was found many times. V gene TRBV5-1 combines with J gene TRBJ2-2, with a tentative D call TRBD2 (6 bases). Trimming cost V 4 bases and J 2 bases, with 12 bases left between them. Germline V lookup: CDR1 SGHRS, CDR2 YFSETQ. The CDR3 totals 15 residues. The CDR3 loop is CASSPRTTNTGELFF. The CDR3, as DNA: TGCGCCAGCAGCCCCAGGACTACCAACACCGGGGAGCTGTTTTTT.

In regard to this clonotype: The junction shows a germline mismatch at one end, possibly a read error. The chain links TRBV15 to TRBJ1-1; a weak D match, TRBD1 (6 bases). The germline V gene has CDR1 LNHNV and CDR2 YYDKDF (reference sequence). The CDR3 runs to 13 residues. The CDR3 region is CATSGDITGLAFF. In DNA, the CDR3 is TGTGCCACCAGCGGAGATATAACAGGGTTAGCGTTCTTT.

Details on this clonotype: This may arise from a read error, as a much more abundant clone is one base away. The V call is TRBV12-5, the J call TRBJ2-3; TRBD2 aligns across 9 bases. Germline CDR1 LGHNT, CDR2 FRNRAP. This CDR3 is built from 15 residues. The CDR3 DNA reads as TGTGCCTGGAGTTTCCTAGCGGGGAGGACAGATACGCAGTATTTT. Its protein is CAWSFLAGRTDTQYF. The variable domain in full, with the rest retrieved from reference TRBV12-5 and TRBJ2-3, is DARVTQTPRHKVTEMGQEVTMRCQPILGHNTVFWYRQTMMQGLELLAYFRNRAPLDDSGMPKDRFSAEMPDATLATLKIQPSEPRDSAVYFCAWSFLAGRTDTQYFGPGTRLTVL.

The rearrangement links TRBV7-9 to TRBJ2-3; TRBD2 agrees at 7 bases. The CDR3 runs to 17 residues. The junction had 13 bases not matched to a gene; V was cut back by 1 base and J by 6 bases. The germline V gene encodes CDR1 SEHNR and CDR2 FQNEAQ (reference sequence). This chain's CDR3 is CASSLVGRDEKLDTQYF. CDR3 coding DNA: TGTGCCAGCAGCTTAGTGGGGAGGGATGAAAAACTGGATACGCAGTATTTT.

As for this clonotype: Relative to the germline gene, one junction end is altered; a read error may explain this. This chain joins TRBV5-1 and TRBJ1-5, with 7 nucleotides matching TRBD1. Germline V gene sequence: CDR1 SGHRS, CDR2 YFSETQ. The CDR3 is 13 residues long. For the CDR3, the DNA is TGCGCCAGCAGCGGGCGGAAGGGACAGCTCCAGCATTTT. This gives the protein CASSGRKGQLQHF.

The chain links TRBV15 to TRBJ1-2; D unclear. Germline V gene sequence: CDR1 LNHNV, CDR2 YYDKDF (reference sequence). The CDR3 is 12 amino acids. V was clipped by 0 bases and J by 1 base, with 0 bases between them. The CDR3 DNA follows: TGTGCCACCAGCAGAGATAACTATGGCTACACCTTC. Translation: CATSRDNYGYTF. The whole variable domain, filled in from reference TRBV15 and TRBJ1-2, reads DAMVIQNPRYQVTQFGKPVTLSCSQTLNHNVMYWYQQKSSQAPKLLFHYYDKDFNNEADTPDNFQSRRPNTSFCFLDIRSPGLGDTAMYLCATSRDNYGYTFGSGTRLTVV.

The CDR3 loop is CAINPGGETQYF. The CDR3 DNA reads as TGTGCCATCAACCCAGGGGGAGAGACCCAGTACTTC. The chain uses TRBV10-3 and TRBJ2-5; 7 bases are shared with TRBD1. This CDR3 is 12 amino acids long. V was pared by 7 bases and J by 4 bases, with 3 bases of the junction left unmatched. CDR1 and CDR2 from the germline V gene are ENHRY and SYGVKD.

The chain couples TRBV9 to TRBJ1-1; D perhaps matches TRBD1 (5 bases). Germline V gene data show CDR1 as SGDLS and CDR2 as YYNGEE. The CDR3 is 13 residues long. V shed 10 bases and J shed 9 bases, with 22 bases lying between them. CDR3 nucleotides: TGTGCCTGTGGCTCGGTGGGGCTGGGGAAAGCTTTCTTT. Its protein is CACGSVGLGKAFF.

This chain uses TRBV15 with TRBJ1-4; D possibly corresponds to TRBD1 (6 bases). This CDR3 comprises 15 residues. Per germline, CDR1 LNHNV and CDR2 YYDKDF (reference sequence). V was pared by 0 bases and J by 8 bases, with 13 bases between. CDR3 DNA sequence: TGTGCCACCAGCAGAGATCAAGGGGGTGGCGAAAAACTGTTTTTT. This encodes CATSRDQGGGEKLFF.

This clonotype was counted many times. The rearrangement links TRBV15 to TRBJ2-1; possibly TRBD1 for D (5 bases). The CDR3 is 16 residues long. The V gene's germline CDR1 is LNHNV and CDR2 YYDKDF (reference sequence). V lost 0 bases, J lost 9 bases, and 18 bases lay in between. The CDR3 protein is CATSRDLIEQDPEQFF. CDR3 nucleotide sequence: TGTGCCACCAGCAGAGACCTTATAGAACAGGACCCTGAGCAGTTCTTC. Drawing the rest from reference TRBV15 and TRBJ2-1, the complete variable domain is DAMVIQNPRYQVTQFGKPVTLSCSQTLNHNVMYWYQQKSSQAPKLLFHYYDKDFNNEADTPDNFQSRRPNTSFCFLDIRSPGLGDTAMYLCATSRDLIEQDPEQFFGPGTRLTVL.

The chain combines TRBV5-6 with TRBJ1-2, with 9 bases lining up with TRBD1. This CDR3 contains 14 residues. The V gene end was trimmed by 2 bases and the J gene end by 6 bases; junction bases not matched to a gene: 5. CDR1 and CDR2 (germline): SGHDT, YYEEEE. The DNA of the CDR3 is TGTGCCAGCAGCTTTACCGGGACAGGGAATGGCTACACCTTC. Translation gives CASSFTGTGNGYTF. The entire variable domain, with the rest obtained from reference TRBV5-6 and TRBJ1-2, is as follows: DAGVTQSPTHLIKTRGQQVTLRCSPKSGHDTVSWYQQALGQGPQFIFQYYEEEERQRGNFPDRFSGHQFPNYSSELNVNALLLGDSALYLCASSFTGTGNGYTFGSGTRLTVV.

This clonotype was seen many times. The chain uses TRBV3-1 and TRBJ2-7; D gene uncertain. The CDR3 consists of 13 residues. V lost 2 bases and J 3 bases, leaving 8 bases between the germline ends. Germline CDR1 LGHDT, CDR2 YNNKEL (reference sequence). In nucleotides, the CDR3 is TGTGCCAGCAGCCAATGGGATCTCTACGAGCAGTACTTC. Translated, it gives CASSQWDLYEQYF.